These 2 T cell receptor beta chains came from one sample sequenced in a study of CD8+CD57+ T cells in acquired aplastic anemia. Genomic DNA served as template for TCR beta VDJ and CDR3 profiling. From the reads, TCRdb called clonotypes with MiXCR, one entry per CDR3 protein. This sample yields 150,000 to 200,000 distinct CDR3 sequences, of which 40% to 50% are seen a single time; around 2.7% belongs to the top ten. The specimen was sorted CD4+, CD8+, or CD8+CD57+ T cells (not recorded which) from PBMCs. Receptors were obtained from a human donor in good health.

This chain joins TRBV25-1 and TRBJ1-1; D unresolved. Germline CDR1 reads MGHDK; CDR2 reads SYGVNS. There are 11 residues in the CDR3. V was trimmed by 7 bases and J by 2 bases, leaving 5 bases between them. The CDR3: CASTFNTEAFF. The CDR3 DNA sequence: TGTGCCAGCACCTTTAACACTGAAGCTTTCTTT.

For this clonotype: A read error is possible here, since a much larger clone lies one base away. This chain uses TRBV6-1 with TRBJ2-5, with D possibly TRBD2 on 5 matching bases. Germline V gene sequence: CDR1 MNHNS, CDR2 SASEGT. CDR3 length equals 13 residues. CDR3 nucleotide sequence: TGTGCCAGCCAGCTGGCGGGCCAAGAGACCCAGCACTTC. Amino acids: CASQLAGQETQHF.